The clone carrying this T cell receptor (beta chain) counts as medium-sized. TCRdb passed the reads through MiXCR, listing each CDR3 protein once. Among several thousand distinct CDR3 sequences, 30% to 40% were seen once, and the ten largest hold around a fifth. CDR1 is SQVTM, CDR2 ANQGSEA, per germline. CDR3 length: 15 amino acids. Trimming pared 2 bases from V and 2 bases from J, leaving 14 bases between. What was sequenced was blood. The chain carries TRBV29-1 and TRBJ2-3; D might be TRBD1 (6 bases). The receptor was isolated from a human donor. CDR3 nucleotides: TGCAGCGTTGAACGGTACAGGGCCCCCACAGATACGCAGTATTTT. Protein product: CSVERYRAPTDTQYF.